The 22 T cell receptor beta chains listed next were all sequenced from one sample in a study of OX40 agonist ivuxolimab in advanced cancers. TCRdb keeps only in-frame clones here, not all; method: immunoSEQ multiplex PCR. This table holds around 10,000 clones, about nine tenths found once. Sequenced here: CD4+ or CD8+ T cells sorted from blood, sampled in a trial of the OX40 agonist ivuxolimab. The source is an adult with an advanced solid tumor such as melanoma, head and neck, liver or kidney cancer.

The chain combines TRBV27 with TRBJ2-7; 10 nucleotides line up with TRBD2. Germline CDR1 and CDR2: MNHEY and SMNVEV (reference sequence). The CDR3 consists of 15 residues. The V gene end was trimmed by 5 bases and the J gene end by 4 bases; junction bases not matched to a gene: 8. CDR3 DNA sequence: TGTGCCAGCAGTCCAAGCGGGGGGGCATTTTACGAGCAGTACTTC. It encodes CASSPSGGAFYEQYF.

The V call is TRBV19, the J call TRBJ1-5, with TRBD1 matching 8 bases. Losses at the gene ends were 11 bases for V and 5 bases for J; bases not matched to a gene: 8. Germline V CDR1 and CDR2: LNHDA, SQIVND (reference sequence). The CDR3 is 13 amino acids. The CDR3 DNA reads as TGTGCCGGACAAGAACAGGGGGATCAGCCCCAGCATTTT. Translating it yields CAGQEQGDQPQHF.

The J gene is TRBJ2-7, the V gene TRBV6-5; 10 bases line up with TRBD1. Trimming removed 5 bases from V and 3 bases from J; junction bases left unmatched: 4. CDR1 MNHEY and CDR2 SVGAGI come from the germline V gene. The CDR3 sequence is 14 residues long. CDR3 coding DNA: TGTGCCAGCAGTGACGGGACAGGGGTCTACGAGCAGTACTTC. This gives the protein CASSDGTGVYEQYF.

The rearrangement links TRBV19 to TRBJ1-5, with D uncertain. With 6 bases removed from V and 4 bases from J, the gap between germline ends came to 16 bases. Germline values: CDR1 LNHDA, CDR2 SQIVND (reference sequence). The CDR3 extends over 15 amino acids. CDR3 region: CASSPLLGGNQPQHF. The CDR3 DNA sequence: TGTGCCAGTAGCCCTTTACTGGGAGGGAATCAGCCCCAGCATTTT.

Here the CDR3 reads CASSVAAGRSYEQYF. The CDR3 nucleotides are TGTGCCAGCAGCGTAGCGGCGGGACGCTCCTACGAGCAGTACTTC. The chain combines TRBV9 with TRBJ2-7; the D gene is possibly TRBD2 (6 bases). Trimming removed 0 bases from V and 0 bases from J, with 10 bases in between. The V gene's germline CDR1 is SGDLS and CDR2 YYNGEE. The CDR3 has 15 amino acids.

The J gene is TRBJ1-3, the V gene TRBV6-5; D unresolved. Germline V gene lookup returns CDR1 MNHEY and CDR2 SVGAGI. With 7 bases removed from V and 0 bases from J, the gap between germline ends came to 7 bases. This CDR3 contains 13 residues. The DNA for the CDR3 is TGTGCCAGCACTCGGAGCTCTGGAAACACCATATATTTT. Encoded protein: CASTRSSGNTIYF.

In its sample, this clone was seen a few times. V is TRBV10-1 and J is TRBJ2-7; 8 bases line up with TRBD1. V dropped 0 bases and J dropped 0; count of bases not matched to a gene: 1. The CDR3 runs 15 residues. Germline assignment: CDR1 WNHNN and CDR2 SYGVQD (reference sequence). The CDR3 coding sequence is TGCGCCAGCAGTGAGTCAGACAGGGGCTCCTACGAGCAGTACTTC. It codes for CASSESDRGSYEQYF.

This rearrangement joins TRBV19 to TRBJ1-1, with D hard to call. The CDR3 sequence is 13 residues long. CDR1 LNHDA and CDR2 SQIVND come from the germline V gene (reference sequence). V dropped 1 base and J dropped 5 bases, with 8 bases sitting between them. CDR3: CASSIGAITEAFF. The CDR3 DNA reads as TGTGCCAGTAGTATAGGGGCAATTACTGAAGCTTTCTTT.

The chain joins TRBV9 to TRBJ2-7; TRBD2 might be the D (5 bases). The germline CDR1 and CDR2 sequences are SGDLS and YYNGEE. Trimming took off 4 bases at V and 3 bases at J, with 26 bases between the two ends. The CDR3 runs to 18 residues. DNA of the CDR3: TGTGCCAGCAGCTTCCGACCAAGCCGGGATGAAATCGGCTACGAGCAGTACTTC. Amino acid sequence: CASSFRPSRDEIGYEQYF.

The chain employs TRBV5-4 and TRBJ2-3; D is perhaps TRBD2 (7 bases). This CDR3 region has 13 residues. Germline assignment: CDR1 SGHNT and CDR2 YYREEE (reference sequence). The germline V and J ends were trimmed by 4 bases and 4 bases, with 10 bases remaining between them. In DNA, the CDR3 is TGTGCCAGCAGCGGGGAGGGGGCAGATACGCAGTATTTT. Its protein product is CASSGEGADTQYF.

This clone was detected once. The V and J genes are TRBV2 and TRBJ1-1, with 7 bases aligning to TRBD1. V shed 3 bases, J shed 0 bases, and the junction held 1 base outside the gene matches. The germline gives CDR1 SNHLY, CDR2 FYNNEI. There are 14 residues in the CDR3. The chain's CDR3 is CASSEGQMNTEAFF. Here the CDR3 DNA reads TGTGCCAGCAGTGAGGGACAGATGAACACTGAAGCTTTCTTT.

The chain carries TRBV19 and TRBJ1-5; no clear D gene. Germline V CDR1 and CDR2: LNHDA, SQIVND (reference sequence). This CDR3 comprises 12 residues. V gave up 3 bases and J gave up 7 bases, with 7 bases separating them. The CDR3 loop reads CASSIGWQPQHF. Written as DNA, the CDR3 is TGTGCCAGTAGTATCGGTTGGCAGCCCCAGCATTTT.

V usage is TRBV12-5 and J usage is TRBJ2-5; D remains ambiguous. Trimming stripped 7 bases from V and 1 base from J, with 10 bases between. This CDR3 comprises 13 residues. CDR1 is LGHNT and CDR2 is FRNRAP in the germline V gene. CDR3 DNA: TGTGCTAGTGCAATGGCGAGCCAAGAGACCCAGTACTTC. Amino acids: CASAMASQETQYF.

CDR3 nucleotide sequence: TGTGCCAGCAGCCCTTATGGGGGGCATGAGCAGTTCTTC. Its protein is CASSPYGGHEQFF. The rearrangement links TRBV9 to TRBJ2-1; D may match TRBD1 or TRBD2 (6 bases each). The CDR3 loop spans 13 amino acids. Germline V gives CDR1 SGDLS, CDR2 YYNGEE. V was clipped by 4 bases and J by 8 bases, with 13 bases between them.

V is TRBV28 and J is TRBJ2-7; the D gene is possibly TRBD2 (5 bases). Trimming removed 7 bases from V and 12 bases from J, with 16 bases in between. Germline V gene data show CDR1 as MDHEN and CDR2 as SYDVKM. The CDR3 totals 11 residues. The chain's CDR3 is CASTNSDWAYF. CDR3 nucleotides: TGTGCCAGCACTAATAGCGATTGGGCGTACTTC.

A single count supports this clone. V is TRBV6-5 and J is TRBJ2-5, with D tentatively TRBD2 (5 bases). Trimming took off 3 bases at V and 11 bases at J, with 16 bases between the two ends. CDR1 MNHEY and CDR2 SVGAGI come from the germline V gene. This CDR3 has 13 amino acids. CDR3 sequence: CASSYSLAGEQYF. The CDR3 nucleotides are TGTGCCAGCAGTTATAGTCTAGCTGGGGAGCAGTACTTC.

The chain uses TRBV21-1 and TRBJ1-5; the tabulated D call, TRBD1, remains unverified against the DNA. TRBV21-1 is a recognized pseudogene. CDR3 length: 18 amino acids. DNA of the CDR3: TGTGCCAGCAACCCCGGGTACGGACAGGGGGCGCGGAATCAGCCCCAGCATTTT. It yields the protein CASNPGYGQGARNQPQHF.

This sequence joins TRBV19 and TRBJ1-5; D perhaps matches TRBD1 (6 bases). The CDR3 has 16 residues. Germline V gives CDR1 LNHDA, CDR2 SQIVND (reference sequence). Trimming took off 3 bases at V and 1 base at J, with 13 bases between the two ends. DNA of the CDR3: TGTGCCAGTAGTATGGGGTCCAGGGGAAGCAATCAGCCCCAGCATTTT. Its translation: CASSMGSRGSNQPQHF.

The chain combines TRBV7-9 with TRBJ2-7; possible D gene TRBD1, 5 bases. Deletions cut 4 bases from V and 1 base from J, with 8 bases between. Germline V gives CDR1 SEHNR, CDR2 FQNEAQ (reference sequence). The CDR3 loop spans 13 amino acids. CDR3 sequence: CASSSQVSYEQYF. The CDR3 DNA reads TGTGCCAGCAGCTCACAGGTGTCCTACGAGCAGTACTTC.

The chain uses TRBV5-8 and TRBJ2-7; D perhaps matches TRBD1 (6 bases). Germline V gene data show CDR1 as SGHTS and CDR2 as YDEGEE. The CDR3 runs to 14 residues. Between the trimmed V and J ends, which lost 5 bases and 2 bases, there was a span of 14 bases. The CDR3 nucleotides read TGTGCCAGCAGGCCCCAGGGGATCCCCTACGAGCAGTACTTC. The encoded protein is CASRPQGIPYEQYF.

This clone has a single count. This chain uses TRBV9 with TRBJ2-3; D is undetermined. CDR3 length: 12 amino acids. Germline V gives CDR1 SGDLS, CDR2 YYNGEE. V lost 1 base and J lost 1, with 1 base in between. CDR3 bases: TGTGCCAGCAGCGTACGCACAGATACGCAGTATTTT. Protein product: CASSVRTDTQYF.

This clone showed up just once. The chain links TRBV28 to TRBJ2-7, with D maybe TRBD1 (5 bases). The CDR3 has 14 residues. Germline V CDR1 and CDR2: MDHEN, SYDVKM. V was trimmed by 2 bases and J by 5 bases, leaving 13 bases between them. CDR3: CASSLEQGADEQYF. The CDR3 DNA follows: TGTGCCAGCAGTTTAGAACAAGGGGCGGACGAGCAGTACTTC.